Shown below are 23 T cell receptor beta chains from a single sample sequenced in a study of monozygotic twins with inflammatory bowel disease. Using the 5' RACE reads, TCRdb records one entry per CDR3 protein without DNA. This table lists about 110,000 distinct CDR3 sequences. The sample taken for sequencing was blood. The receptors derive from a human donor with ulcerative colitis or Crohn's disease, or a healthy co-twin of an affected twin (not recorded which).

This chain joins TRBV7-8 and TRBJ2-7; no DNA is available, so the TRBD1 call from TCRdb remains unchecked. There are 14 residues in the CDR3. Germline-derived CDR1 and CDR2 are SGHVS and FQNEAQ. The CDR3 sequence: CASSLVRVWAEQYF.

The genes are TRBV5-1 and TRBJ2-7; without DNA, the TCRdb call of TRBD1 cannot be checked. CDR3 size: 13 residues. In germline, CDR1 is SGHRS, CDR2 YFSETQ. The CDR3 is CASGGDKGYEQYF.

The chain combines TRBV15 with TRBJ2-1; TCRdb names TRBD2, which stays unverified in the absence of DNA. Germline V gene lookup returns CDR1 LNHNV and CDR2 YYDKDF (reference sequence). The CDR3 covers 15 residues. The CDR3 loop is CATSVGLAEYNEQFF.

The chain joins TRBV7-2 to TRBJ2-7; TCRdb names TRBD2, which stays unverified in the absence of DNA. Germline V gives CDR1 SGHTA, CDR2 FQGNSA. The CDR3 consists of 14 residues. The CDR3 protein is CASSSIPGMGEQYF. Combining the CDR3 with reference TRBV7-2 and TRBJ2-7 gives the whole variable domain GAGVSQSPSNKVTEKGKDVELRCDPISGHTALYWYRQSLGQGLEFLIYFQGNSAPDKSGLPSDRFSAERTGGSVSTLTIQRTQQEDSAVYLCASSSIPGMGEQYFGPGTRLTVT.

This rearrangement joins TRBV3-1 to TRBJ1-6; as DNA is missing, the TRBD1 call by TCRdb cannot be tested. Germline V lookup: CDR1 LGHDT, CDR2 YNNKEL (reference sequence). The CDR3 totals 15 residues. CDR3 in amino acids: CASSLSTGANSPLHF. Full variable domain (missing parts from reference TRBV3-1 and TRBJ1-6): DTAVSQTPKYLVTQMGNDKSIKCEQNLGHDTMYWYKQDSKKFLKIMFSYNNKELIINETVPNRFSPKSPDKAHLNLHINSLELGDSAVYFCASSLSTGANSPLHFGNGTRLTVT.

The CDR3 loop reads CASSGDSYNEQFF. The rearrangement links TRBV19 to TRBJ2-1; the D gene TCRdb calls, TRBD1, cannot be checked with no DNA. The CDR3 extends over 13 amino acids. Germline-derived CDR1 and CDR2 are LNHDA and SQIVND (reference sequence).

The V and J genes are TRBV14 and TRBJ1-1. Per germline, CDR1 SGHDN and CDR2 FVKESK. The CDR3 consists of 15 residues. CDR3 sequence: CASSQGYSVNTEAFF. The variable domain in full, with the rest retrieved from reference TRBV14 and TRBJ1-1, is EAGVTQFPSHSVIEKGQTVTLRCDPISGHDNLYWYRRVMGKEIKFLLHFVKESKQDESGMPNNRFLAERTGGTYSTLKVQPAELEDSGVYFCASSQGYSVNTEAFFGQGTRLTVV.

The chain has TRBV29-1 and TRBJ2-5. This CDR3 contains 12 residues. Looked up from germline, CDR1 is SQVTM and CDR2 is ANQGSEA. The CDR3 reads CSVRSMGETQYF. The full variable domain, in which reference TRBV29-1 and TRBJ2-5 provide the parts outside the CDR3, is SAVISQKPSRDICQRGTSLTIQCQVDSQVTMMFWYRQQPGQSLTLIATANQGSEATYESGFVIDKFPISRPNLTFSTLTVSNMSPEDSSIYLCSVRSMGETQYFGPGTRLLVL.

This rearrangement joins TRBV27 to TRBJ2-1; with no DNA, the TCRdb D assignment of TRBD1 cannot be verified. CDR3 length: 18 amino acids. Germline V gene data show CDR1 as MNHEY and CDR2 as SMNVEV (reference sequence). The CDR3: CASSKDTQGIRGYNEQFF.

J is TRBJ2-2 and V is TRBV20-1; TCRdb's assignment of TRBD2 cannot be checked, as there is no DNA. This CDR3 contains 14 residues. CDR1 is DFQATT, CDR2 SNEGSKA, per germline (reference sequence). This CDR3 is CRALSGDHTGELFF.

The gene calls are TRBV12-3 or TRBV12-4 and TRBJ1-6; the TRBD1 assignment by TCRdb is unverifiable without DNA. The CDR3 is 14 amino acids. The CDR3 reads CASSLGPTTSPLHF.

V and J are TRBV7-9 and TRBJ2-7; no DNA is available, so the TRBD1 call from TCRdb remains unchecked. This CDR3 is built from 14 residues. The germline V gene has CDR1 SEHNR and CDR2 FQNEAQ (reference sequence). CDR3 amino acids: CASSSDSPIYEQYF.

V and J are TRBV20-1 and TRBJ1-5; there is no DNA to check the TCRdb D call of TRBD1. The CDR3 has 13 amino acids. Looked up from germline, CDR1 is DFQATT and CDR2 is SNEGSKA (reference sequence). The CDR3 here is CSASDRGNQPQHF.

The V and J genes are TRBV21-1 and TRBJ2-2; checking the TCRdb D call of TRBD1 is not possible without DNA. TRBV21-1 is given as a pseudogene. This CDR3 contains 18 residues. The CDR3: CASSKEFDGQGVTGELFF.

The chain couples TRBV5-5 to TRBJ2-7. CDR1 and CDR2 (germline): SGHKS, YYEKEE (reference sequence). There are 12 residues in the CDR3. CDR3 region: CASSLAWDEQYF.

This chain uses TRBV2 with TRBJ2-6; TCRdb's D call, TRBD1, is unchecked because there is no DNA. This CDR3 is 16 amino acids long. The germline gives CDR1 SNHLY, CDR2 FYNNEI. The chain's CDR3 is CASFGTEFSGANVLTF.

The CDR3 protein is CTSSVERGTEAFF. The gene calls are TRBV9 and TRBJ1-1; as DNA is missing, the TRBD1 call by TCRdb cannot be tested. Germline assignment: CDR1 SGDLS and CDR2 YYNGEE. This CDR3 contains 13 residues.

The rearrangement links TRBV9 to TRBJ1-1. There are 13 residues in the CDR3. Germline V gene lookup returns CDR1 SGDLS and CDR2 YYNGEE. CDR3 region: CASSVWWNTEAFF.

This chain uses TRBV7-6 with TRBJ2-5; lacking DNA, the TRBD2 call made by TCRdb goes unchecked. The CDR3 is made up of 17 amino acids. Germline V gene sequence: CDR1 SGHVS, CDR2 FNYEAQ. This CDR3 is CASSLAPSGRAGETQYF.

This chain uses TRBV29-1 with TRBJ2-1; the TCRdb D gene call, TRBD2, has no DNA to confirm it. The CDR3 has 15 amino acids. Germline values: CDR1 SQVTM, CDR2 ANQGSEA. CDR3: CSVEDQTSVYNEQFF.

The chain joins TRBV5-1 to TRBJ2-4. Germline loops: CDR1 SGHRS, CDR2 YFSETQ. CDR3 size: 13 residues. CDR3 protein: CASSLVLRGIQYF.

This sequence joins TRBV7-3 and TRBJ2-3; the TCRdb call, TRBD1, lacks DNA for checking. Germline CDR1 reads SGHTA; CDR2 reads FQGTGA. This CDR3 comprises 15 residues. The CDR3 loop is CASSSRGGDTDTQYF.

The V call is TRBV24-1, the J call TRBJ1-5. In germline, CDR1 is KGHDR, CDR2 SFDVKD. The CDR3 totals 11 residues. The CDR3 sequence is CATSDLQPQHF.